One sample yielded the 12 T cell receptor beta chains listed below, sequenced in a study of T cell responses to AZD1222 COVID-19 vaccine (dated by TCRdb to 2020 to 2023). The library was obtained by the immunoSEQ multiplex PCR assay. The table was pulled from immuneACCESS by TCRdb, which kept in-frame rearrangements only. Such tables lose some clones; where checked, under half of the loss comes from unresolved V genes, and the rest has no known cause. For this sample the table gives 160,000 or so clones, of which 70% to 90% were detected only once. Of the sample, about 4.3% falls within the top ten clones. The time point label, read with the paper, signifies: about 28 days (+/-7) after the second vaccine dose. Per the publication, the treatment or condition label means: meningococcal conjugate vaccine given as trial control. The sample here was peripheral blood, taken 28 days after the second dose of the MenACWY control vaccine. All receptors derive from an adult who received the MenACWY meningococcal vaccine as a control.

The CDR3, as DNA: TGCAGCGTGCCAAGCCAGTATCCCGAAAAACTGTTTTTT. Translated: CSVPSQYPEKLFF. The V gene is TRBV29-1, the J gene TRBJ1-4; D unclear. The CDR3 spans 13 residues. Germline CDR1 and CDR2: SQVTM and ANQGSEA. The germline V and J ends were trimmed by 6 bases and 8 bases, with 16 bases remaining between them.

This chain joins TRBV20-1 and TRBJ2-7; no clear D. CDR1 is DFQATT and CDR2 is SNEGSKA in the germline V gene (reference sequence). The V end lost 3 bases, the J end lost 7 bases, and 10 bases lay between the germline ends. The CDR3 is made up of 11 amino acids. The CDR3 bases are TGCAGTGCTAGGGGGAACACTGAGCAGTACTTC. Translation: CSARGNTEQYF.

The chain combines TRBV25-1 with TRBJ2-2; 14 bases are a match to TRBD2. The CDR3 sequence is 15 residues long. V was clipped by 4 bases and J by 7 bases; unmatched bases: 2. Germline CDR1 MGHDK, CDR2 SYGVNS. CDR3 sequence: CASSAGLAGDGELFF. Written as DNA, the CDR3 is TGTGCCAGCAGTGCGGGACTAGCGGGAGACGGGGAGCTGTTTTTT. Variable domain in full (rest from reference TRBV25-1 and TRBJ2-2): EADIYQTPRYLVIGTGKKITLECSQTMGHDKMYWYQQDPGMELHLIHYSYGVNSTEKGDLSSESTVSRIRTEHFPLTLESARPSHTSQYLCASSAGLAGDGELFFGEGSRLTVL.

This clone was observed once. This chain uses TRBV10-3 with TRBJ1-1; 7 bases are shared with TRBD1. With V trimmed by 10 bases and J by 0 bases, 8 bases remained unmatched. This CDR3 has 14 amino acids. The V gene's germline CDR1 is ENHRY and CDR2 SYGVKD. The DNA of the CDR3 is TGTGCCAGCGGAACGACAGGGATGAACACTGAAGCTTTCTTT. This translates into CASGTTGMNTEAFF.

The chain has TRBV29-1 and TRBJ1-1; unclear D gene. This CDR3 has 11 residues. Germline CDR1 is SQVTM and CDR2 is ANQGSEA. CDR3 bases: TGCATACCGGGGAGGAGGACTGAAGCTTTCTTT. Protein: CIPGRRTEAFF.

This sequence joins TRBV6-5 and TRBJ1-5; a weak D match, TRBD1 (6 bases). Deletions cut 5 bases from V and 5 bases from J, with 13 bases between. The germline V gene encodes CDR1 MNHEY and CDR2 SVGAGI. This CDR3 comprises 14 residues. CDR3 DNA sequence: TGTGCCAGCAGTCCAGGGGATCGGTATCAGCCCCAGCATTTT. Translating gives CASSPGDRYQPQHF.

The V call is TRBV28, the J call TRBJ1-1; D perhaps matches TRBD1 (5 bases). This CDR3 has 14 amino acids. Germline lookup yields CDR1 MDHEN and CDR2 SYDVKM. V was clipped by 1 base and J by 4 bases, with 10 bases between them. The CDR3 region is CASSLLSGSTEAFF. The CDR3 nucleotides read TGTGCCAGCAGTTTATTGTCAGGGAGCACTGAAGCTTTCTTT.

The J gene is TRBJ2-1, the V gene TRBV19; 12 positions agree with TRBD2. V shed 5 bases and J 4 bases; nucleotides not matched to a gene: 6. CDR1 is LNHDA, CDR2 SQIVND, per germline (reference sequence). The CDR3 sequence is 16 residues long. The CDR3, as DNA: TGTGCCAGTAGTCCCACTAGCGGGAGGTTGTACAATGAGCAGTTCTTC. Translation: CASSPTSGRLYNEQFF.

The chain combines TRBV13 with TRBJ2-2, with D possibly TRBD1 on 6 matching bases. The CDR3 runs 13 residues. Looked up from germline, CDR1 is PRHDT and CDR2 is FYEKMQ (reference sequence). Trimming took off 1 base at V and 8 bases at J, with 8 bases between the two ends. The CDR3 loop is CASSLDGTGELFF. The CDR3 coding sequence is TGTGCCAGCAGCTTAGATGGGACAGGGGAGCTGTTTTTT.

V and J are TRBV20-1 and TRBJ2-7; D is ambiguous. The germline V gene has CDR1 DFQATT and CDR2 SNEGSKA (reference sequence). The ends were cut back, 6 bases at V and 10 bases at J, with 16 bases in the middle. The CDR3 length is 11 residues. CDR3 amino acids: CSAYPREVQYF. The CDR3 bases are TGCAGTGCCTACCCTAGGGAAGTTCAGTACTTC.

The V call is TRBV20-1, the J call TRBJ1-5; D gene uncertain. This CDR3 is built from 11 residues. Looked up from germline, CDR1 is DFQATT and CDR2 is SNEGSKA (reference sequence). The V end was cut by 3 bases, the J end by 7 bases, with 7 bases between. Written as DNA, the CDR3 is TGCAGTGCTAGCCTCGGACAGCCCCAGCATTTT. It specifies CSASLGQPQHF.

The chain carries TRBV2 and TRBJ1-4; D remains ambiguous. V was shortened by 6 bases and J by 7 bases, with 9 bases between the two germline ends. The CDR3 runs 12 residues. The germline V gene has CDR1 SNHLY and CDR2 FYNNEI. The DNA of the CDR3 is TGTGCCAGCAGCTACATAACTGAAAAACTGTTTTTT. This gives the protein CASSYITEKLFF.